A single sample gave rise to the 7 T cell receptor beta chains below, sequenced in a study of T cells after yellow fever vaccination. TCRdb reanalysed the 5' RACE reads using MiXCR and keeps one entry per CDR3 protein. The sample lists just over 300,000 distinct CDR3 sequences; roughly 3.5% were seen once. Specimen: PBMCs, collected on the day of the yellow fever booster vaccination. Receptors originate from a young man who received the YFV17D yellow fever vaccine.

This clonotype was observed many times. The rearrangement joins TRBV7-7 to TRBJ2-3, with TRBD2 matching 7 bases. Trimming removed 5 bases from V and 2 bases from J; junction bases left unmatched: 10. Per the germline V gene, CDR1 is SSHAT and CDR2 is FNYEAQ (reference sequence). The CDR3 loop spans 16 amino acids. This CDR3 is CASSATSGGLTDTQYF. Written as DNA, the CDR3 is TGTGCCAGCAGCGCTACATCGGGGGGACTCACAGATACGCAGTATTTT.

At least ten counts were recorded for this clonotype. This chain joins TRBV7-9 and TRBJ1-1; the D is unclear. The length of the CDR3 is 15 residues. V lost 3 bases and J lost 1, with 12 bases in between. Per germline, CDR1 SEHNR and CDR2 FQNEAQ (reference sequence). The chain's CDR3 is CASSFGLGENTEAFF. CDR3 coding DNA: TGTGCCAGCAGCTTCGGACTCGGGGAGAACACTGAAGCTTTCTTT. The variable domain in full, with the rest retrieved from reference TRBV7-9 and TRBJ1-1, is DTGVSQNPRHKITKRGQNVTFRCDPISEHNRLYWYRQTLGQGPEFLTYFQNEAQLEKSRLLSDRFSAERPKGSFSTLEIQRTEQGDSAMYLCASSFGLGENTEAFFGQGTRLTVV.

The CDR3 here is CSAQPGQTYEQYV. The CDR3 DNA reads as TGCAGTGCGCAGCCGGGGCAGACCTACGAGCAGTACGTC. The chain employs TRBV20-1 and TRBJ2-7; D tentatively fits TRBD1 or TRBD2 (5 bases each). The CDR3 extends over 13 amino acids. CDR1 and CDR2 from the germline V gene are DFQATT and SNEGSKA (reference sequence). V was trimmed by 6 bases and J by 2 bases, leaving 14 bases between them.

This clonotype was seen ten or more times. The V call is TRBV10-3, the J call TRBJ2-3; tentatively, D is TRBD1 or TRBD2 (5 bases each). Germline CDR1 and CDR2: ENHRY and SYGVKD. V lost 8 bases to trimming and J lost 4 bases, with 19 bases between them. The CDR3 is 15 amino acids. The CDR3 bases are TGTGCCATCGGGTTCACTAGAGGGGCACCAGATACGCAGTATTTT. It yields the protein CAIGFTRGAPDTQYF.

The table lists this clonotype with a few counts. The chain has TRBV12-3 or TRBV12-4 and TRBJ2-3; 7 nucleotides align to TRBD1. Unmatched junction bases numbered 6, after V lost 1 base and J lost 2 bases. The CDR3 contains 16 residues. In DNA form, the CDR3 reads TGTGCCAGCAGTTTAGGACCGGGACAGACCACAGATACGCAGTATTTT. This translates into CASSLGPGQTTDTQYF.

This clonotype showed up many times. The chain is built from TRBV27 and TRBJ2-5; TRBD2 matches 12 bases. Germline V gene sequence: CDR1 MNHEY, CDR2 SMNVEV (reference sequence). Trimming at V came to 11 bases and at J to 4 bases, leaving 14 bases not matched to a gene. This CDR3 is built from 16 residues. The CDR3 DNA follows: TGTGCCCGCTCTAGCGGGGGGGCCGGTTTGTTAGAGACCCAGTACTTC. Translated, it gives CARSSGGAGLLETQYF.

The J gene is TRBJ1-5, the V gene TRBV28; 10 bases are a match to TRBD1. The CDR3 loop spans 14 amino acids. The germline V gene encodes CDR1 MDHEN and CDR2 SYDVKM. The V segment lost 7 bases and the J segment 5 bases; nucleotides outside the gene matches: 5. The CDR3 sequence: CASNDRGLDQPQHF. The CDR3 coding sequence is TGTGCCAGCAACGACAGGGGGCTGGATCAGCCCCAGCATTTT. Full variable domain (remainder filled in from reference TRBV28 and TRBJ1-5): DVKVTQSSRYLVKRTGEKVFLECVQDMDHENMFWYRQDPGLGLRLIYFSYDVKMKEKGDIPEGYSVSREKKERFSLILESASTNQTSMYLCASNDRGLDQPQHFGDGTRLSIL.